This TCR beta chain is drawn from a study of memory CD4+ T cells and cytomegalovirus serostatus. Study-wide background: Of the healthy Belgian adults, 9 or 10 were CMV seropositive and 24 seronegative.

On this clone itself: The antigen remains undetermined.

Authors' analysis steps: Out-of-frame sequences were removed, leaving 2,204,828 distinct TCRbeta sequences. Sequencing used immunoSEQ multiplex PCR; TCRdb keeps in-frame clones, though not all of them. D and trimming come from the DNA, and the V and J calls and clone size come from that table. The sample comprises 50,000 to 75,000 clones, 75% to 85% of which are singletons, and over 0.7% rests with the top ten. CDR3 size: 14 residues. Germline CDR1 SGHRS, CDR2 YFSETQ. V gave up 1 base and J gave up 4 bases, with 8 bases separating them. The sort gate was single viable CD3+CD4+CD8-CD45RO+ cells for memory CD4+ T cells. CD4+ T cells were isolated by positive magnetic selection. Overall study results and limits: The CMV-associated TCR signature appears largely within the CD4+ memory repertoire.

The sequencing input was memory CD4+ T cells from blood. This receptor was identified in an adult in good health and CMV-seronegative. This sequence joins TRBV5-1 and TRBJ1-4, with a tentative D call TRBD1 (6 bases). CDR3 nucleotide sequence: TGCGCCAGCAGCTTGTCAGGGGATAATGAAAAACTGTTTTTT. Translating it yields CASSLSGDNEKLFF.